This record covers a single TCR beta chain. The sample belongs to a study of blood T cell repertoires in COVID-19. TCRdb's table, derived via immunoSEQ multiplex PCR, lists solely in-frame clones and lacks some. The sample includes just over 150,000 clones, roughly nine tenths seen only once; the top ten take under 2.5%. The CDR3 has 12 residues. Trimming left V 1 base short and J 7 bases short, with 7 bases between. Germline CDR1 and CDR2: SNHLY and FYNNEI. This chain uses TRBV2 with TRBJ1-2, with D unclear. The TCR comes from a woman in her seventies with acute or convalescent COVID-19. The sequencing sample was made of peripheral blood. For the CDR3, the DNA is TGTGCCAGCAGTGAAGGTTTCGTTGGCTACACCTTC. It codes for CASSEGFVGYTF.